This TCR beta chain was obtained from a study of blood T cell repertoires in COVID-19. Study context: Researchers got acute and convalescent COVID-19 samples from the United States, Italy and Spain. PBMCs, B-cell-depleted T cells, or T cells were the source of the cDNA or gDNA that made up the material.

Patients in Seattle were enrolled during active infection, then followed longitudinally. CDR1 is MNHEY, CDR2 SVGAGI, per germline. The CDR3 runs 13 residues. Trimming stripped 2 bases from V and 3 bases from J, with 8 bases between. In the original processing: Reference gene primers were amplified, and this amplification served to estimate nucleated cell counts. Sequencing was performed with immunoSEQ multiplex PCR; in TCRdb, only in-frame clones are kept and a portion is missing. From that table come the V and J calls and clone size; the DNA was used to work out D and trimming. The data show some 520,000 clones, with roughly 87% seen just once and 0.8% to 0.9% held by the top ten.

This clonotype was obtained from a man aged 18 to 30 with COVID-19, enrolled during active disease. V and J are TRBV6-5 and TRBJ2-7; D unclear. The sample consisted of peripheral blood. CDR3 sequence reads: CASSYPGGYEQYF. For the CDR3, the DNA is TGTGCCAGCAGTTACCCCGGCGGCTACGAGCAGTACTTC.